Listed below are T cell receptor beta chains from one sample, sequenced in a study of cytomegalovirus exposure and HLA in healthy donors. Clones were read by immunoSEQ multiplex PCR, and TCRdb kept only the in-frame ones, dropping some. The sample contains 55,000 to 70,000 clones, about 95% of which appear only once. Source material: PBMCs. The origin of the receptors is a man aged 18 to 30 in good health and CMV-seronegative. Both conserved end residues are part of each CDR3. D genes are given only for firm matches. For some rows the clone size is stated as once, few or many, or as a class when expanded; others skip it.

V gene	J gene	D gene	clone size	CDR3 protein	CDR3 DNA
TRBV5-1	TRBJ2-2	TRBD1	NA	CASSWGDRDTGELFF	TGCGCCAGCAGCTGGGGGGACAGGGACACCGGGGAGCTGTTTTTT
TRBV30	TRBJ2-1	NA	NA	CAWSVQLGPAYNEQFF	TGTGCCTGGAGTGTCCAACTAGGACCCGCCTACAATGAGCAGTTCTTC
TRBV30	TRBJ2-5	NA	NA	CAWAGGVGGETQYF	TGTGCCTGGGCCGGCGGGGTGGGCGGAGAGACCCAGTACTTC
TRBV6-6	TRBJ2-7	NA	NA	CASSSGSYEQYF	TGTGCCAGCAGTTCAGGGTCCTACGAGCAGTACTTC
TRBV28	TRBJ2-5	NA	once	CASSLTGGGLGTQYF	TGTGCCAGCAGTTTAACCGGAGGGGGCCTGGGGACCCAGTACTTC
TRBV14	TRBJ2-2	NA	NA	CASSSGGELFF	TGTGCCAGCAGCTCCGGTGGGGAGCTGTTTTTT
TRBV28	TRBJ1-2	NA	NA	CASSLLGGWYGYTF	TGTGCCAGCAGTTTATTGGGGGGATGGTATGGCTACACCTTC
TRBV9	TRBJ2-3	NA	NA	CASSVGYMFPLDTQYF	TGTGCCAGCAGCGTAGGCTATATGTTCCCATTAGATACGCAGTATTTT
TRBV5-1	TRBJ2-5	TRBD1	NA	CASSPRTGAPQETQYF	TGCGCCAGCAGCCCCCGGACAGGGGCCCCTCAAGAGACCCAGTACTTC
TRBV15	TRBJ1-1	NA	NA	CATSRTENTEAFF	TGTGCCACCAGCAGGACTGAGAACACTGAAGCTTTCTTT
TRBV4-2	TRBJ2-3	NA	NA	CASREGGSTDTQYF	TGTGCCAGCAGAGAGGGAGGTAGCACAGATACGCAGTATTTT
TRBV19	TRBJ2-7	NA	NA	CASSITLNKGVGEQYF	TGTGCCAGTAGTATTACCCTCAACAAAGGGGTAGGCGAGCAGTACTTC
TRBV7-7	TRBJ2-2	NA	once	CASSLQGSTGELFF	TGTGCCAGCAGCTTACAGGGATCCACCGGGGAGCTGTTTTTT
TRBV30	TRBJ1-2	NA	NA	CAWGSGSPANYGYTF	TGTGCCTGGGGATCCGGGAGCCCGGCTAACTATGGCTACACCTTC
TRBV28	TRBJ1-1	TRBD1	NA	CASSLSQGGNTEAFF	TGTGCCAGCAGTTTGTCCCAGGGGGGAAACACTGAAGCTTTCTTT
TRBV27	TRBJ2-3	TRBD1	NA	CASSRSDRVTDTQYF	TGTGCCAGCAGTAGATCAGACAGGGTAACAGATACGCAGTATTTT
TRBV6-5	TRBJ2-7	NA	NA	CASKITGAGEQYF	TGTGCCAGCAAGATTACAGGGGCGGGGGAGCAGTACTTC
TRBV29-1	TRBJ2-3	TRBD2	NA	CSVGLAGVVDTQYF	TGCAGCGTTGGTCTAGCGGGAGTGGTAGATACGCAGTATTTT
TRBV6-5	TRBJ2-1	NA	NA	CATSRGAYNEQFF	TGTGCCACCTCCAGGGGGGCCTACAATGAGCAGTTCTTC
TRBV28	TRBJ1-1	NA	NA	CASSSSPPENTEAFF	TGTGCCAGCAGTTCTTCCCCTCCAGAGAACACTGAAGCTTTCTTT
TRBV7-9	TRBJ1-3	NA	NA	CASSLEVTDTGNTIYF	TGTGCCAGCAGCTTAGAGGTGACAGACACTGGAAACACCATATATTTT
TRBV27	TRBJ2-3	TRBD2	NA	CASSPTSGRAHTQYF	TGTGCCAGCAGTCCGACTAGCGGGAGGGCGCATACGCAGTATTTT
TRBV7-9	TRBJ2-3	NA	NA	CASTNWDTTDTQYF	TGTGCCAGCACTAACTGGGACACCACAGATACGCAGTATTTT
TRBV4-1	TRBJ1-1	NA	NA	CASSQEGNAEAFF	TGCGCCAGCAGCCAGGAGGGGAACGCTGAAGCTTTCTTT
TRBV11-3	TRBJ2-7	NA	NA	CASSPYPGNYEQYF	TGTGCCAGCAGCCCATACCCCGGGAACTACGAGCAGTACTTC
TRBV7-2	TRBJ1-1	TRBD1	NA	CASSFSDRANTEAFF	TGTGCCAGCAGCTTCTCGGACAGGGCGAACACTGAAGCTTTCTTT
TRBV30	TRBJ1-2	NA	NA	CAWSVLIQAGYTF	TGTGCCTGGAGTGTCTTAATCCAGGCTGGCTACACCTTC
TRBV9	TRBJ2-3	TRBD2	NA	CASSVDMGLAGDTQYF	TGTGCCAGCAGCGTAGATATGGGACTAGCGGGAGATACGCAGTATTTT
TRBV9	TRBJ2-7	TRBD1	NA	CASSVGTGTGVHEQYF	TGTGCCAGCAGCGTGGGGACCGGGACAGGGGTTCACGAGCAGTACTTC
TRBV11-2	TRBJ2-2	NA	NA	CASSLIRGTGELFF	TGTGCCAGCAGCTTAATCAGGGGCACCGGGGAGCTGTTTTTT
TRBV20-1	TRBJ2-1	NA	NA	CSARGRFQFF	TGCAGTGCTAGGGGGCGTTTTCAGTTCTTC
TRBV7-3	TRBJ2-2	TRBD2	NA	CASSISGRFTGELFF	TGTGCCAGCAGCATTAGCGGGAGGTTCACCGGGGAGCTGTTTTTT
TRBV18	TRBJ2-1	TRBD2	once	CASSTGTSGNEQFF	TGTGCCAGCTCGACCGGGACTAGCGGTAATGAGCAGTTCTTC
TRBV5-1	TRBJ2-5	TRBD2	once	CASRWTSGRGETQYF	TGCGCCAGCAGGTGGACTAGCGGGAGAGGAGAGACCCAGTACTTC
TRBV5-1	TRBJ1-1	NA	NA	CASSFDGGNTEAFF	TGCGCCAGCAGCTTCGACGGGGGGAACACTGAAGCTTTCTTT
TRBV25-1	TRBJ2-1	NA	few	CASSEVGGPWNEQFF	TGTGCCAGCAGTGAAGTTGGAGGGCCATGGAATGAGCAGTTCTTC
TRBV11-2	TRBJ2-1	NA	NA	CASSLAIRDGEQFF	TGTGCCAGCAGCTTAGCTATCCGAGATGGTGAGCAGTTCTTC
TRBV5-1	TRBJ1-5	TRBD1	few	CASSVSDREGQPQHF	TGCGCCAGCAGTGTGTCGGACAGGGAGGGTCAGCCCCAGCATTTT
TRBV7-2	TRBJ1-3	NA	NA	CASSLEPGLYSGNTIYF	TGTGCCAGCAGCTTAGAGCCGGGGTTATACTCTGGAAACACCATATATTTT
TRBV11-2	TRBJ2-7	TRBD2	once	CASSPVLGRDEQYF	TGTGCCAGCAGCCCCGTCCTAGGGAGGGACGAGCAGTACTTC
TRBV30	TRBJ1-1	NA	NA	CAWRGGRNTEAFF	TGTGCCTGGAGGGGGGGGAGGAACACTGAAGCTTTCTTT
TRBV18	TRBJ2-7	NA	NA	CASSPVMDSSYEQYF	TGTGCCAGCTCACCAGTCATGGACAGCTCCTACGAGCAGTACTTC
TRBV2	TRBJ1-1	TRBD1	NA	CASSIQGMNTEAFF	TGTGCCAGCAGTATACAGGGGATGAACACTGAAGCTTTCTTT
TRBV27	TRBJ1-5	TRBD1	NA	CASSLPGQGEHNQPQHF	TGTGCCAGCAGTTTACCCGGACAGGGGGAACACAATCAGCCCCAGCATTTT
TRBV7-9	TRBJ2-7	NA	once	CASSPRGGNEQYF	TGTGCCAGCAGCCCAAGAGGGGGAAACGAGCAGTACTTC
TRBV5-4	TRBJ2-7	TRBD2	NA	CASSLGAGGLYEQYF	TGTGCCAGCAGCTTAGGAGCGGGGGGTTTGTACGAGCAGTACTTC
TRBV20-1	TRBJ2-7	NA	NA	CSASRENEQYF	TGCAGTGCTTCACGGGAGAACGAGCAGTACTTC
TRBV18	TRBJ2-7	TRBD1	NA	CASSPQVGQGTYEQYF	TGTGCCAGCTCACCCCAGGTAGGACAGGGTACCTACGAGCAGTACTTC
TRBV10-1	TRBJ2-1	NA	NA	CASSESRSGNNEQFF	TGCGCCAGCAGTGAGTCCCGATCAGGGAACAATGAGCAGTTCTTC
TRBV5-1	TRBJ1-5	NA	NA	CASSLDAAGQPQHF	TGCGCCAGCAGCTTGGATGCAGCAGGGCAGCCCCAGCATTTT
TRBV5-1	TRBJ2-1	TRBD2	NA	CASSAGTSGRGEQFF	TGCGCCAGCAGCGCCGGGACTAGCGGGAGGGGTGAGCAGTTCTTC
TRBV5-4	TRBJ2-1	TRBD1	NA	CASSTGQGTNNEQFF	TGTGCCAGCAGCACCGGACAGGGTACGAACAATGAGCAGTTCTTC
TRBV7-7	TRBJ2-3	TRBD2	NA	CASSLNRGVDTQYF	TGTGCCAGCAGCTTAAATCGGGGGGTAGATACGCAGTATTTT
TRBV11-3	TRBJ1-4	TRBD1	NA	CASSPGTGRNEKLFF	TGTGCCAGCAGCCCCGGGACAGGGCGTAATGAAAAACTGTTTTTT
TRBV9	TRBJ2-7	NA	NA	CASSVGDSTYEQYF	TGTGCCAGCAGCGTGGGAGACTCGACCTACGAGCAGTACTTC
TRBV10-3	TRBJ2-7	NA	NA	CAISESGVSLDEQYF	TGTGCCATCAGTGAGTCGGGAGTATCCTTAGACGAGCAGTACTTC